These T cell receptor beta chains were read from a single sample in a study of T cell responses to AZD1222 COVID-19 vaccine. This table comes from immunoSEQ multiplex PCR, and its TCRdb copy is limited to in-frame clones, with some not included. This table has about 54,000 clones, approximately 86% appearing once. Source: peripheral blood, taken 28 days after the second AZD1222 dose. These receptors came from an adult who received the AZD1222 COVID-19 vaccine. Both conserved end residues are part of each CDR3. A D gene is named only where the DNA matches it firmly. Only some rows state a clone size, as once, few, many or a class for expanded clones.

j_call: TRBJ1-3
clone_size: NA
v_call: TRBV2
d_call: NA
cdr3_nt: TGTGCCAGCAGTGAAAGGACACCCAACTCTGGAAACACCATATATTTT
cdr3_aa: CASSERTPNSGNTIYF

j_call: TRBJ1-2
clone_size: NA
v_call: TRBV24-1
d_call: NA
cdr3_nt: TGTGCCACCAGTGATTCCAGTTTAACAGGGCCCTATGGCTACACCTTC
cdr3_aa: CATSDSSLTGPYGYTF

j_call: TRBJ2-7
clone_size: NA
v_call: TRBV11-2
d_call: NA
cdr3_nt: TGTGCCAGCAGCTTAGGCCAGGCGACCGCCTACGAGCAGTACTTC
cdr3_aa: CASSLGQATAYEQYF

j_call: TRBJ2-3
clone_size: NA
v_call: TRBV19
d_call: NA
cdr3_nt: TGTGCCAGTAGTCCCGGGGGACGCACAGATACGCAGTATTTT
cdr3_aa: CASSPGGRTDTQYF

j_call: TRBJ1-4
clone_size: NA
v_call: TRBV7-8
d_call: NA
cdr3_nt: TGTGCCAGCAGCTTAGATTCCAGGGGTGTAGAAAAACTGTTTTTT
cdr3_aa: CASSLDSRGVEKLFF

j_call: TRBJ2-5
clone_size: NA
v_call: TRBV6-2/TRBV6-3
d_call: TRBD2
cdr3_nt: TGTGCCAGCAGTCTTGGCGGGAGAGTATGGGAGACCCAGTACTTC
cdr3_aa: CASSLGGRVWETQYF

j_call: TRBJ1-2
clone_size: NA
v_call: TRBV3-1/TRBV3-2
d_call: TRBD1
cdr3_nt: TGTGCCAGCAGCCAAGGGGCAGGGGGGACTACTAACTATGGCTACACCTTC
cdr3_aa: CASSQGAGGTTNYGYTF

j_call: TRBJ1-5
clone_size: NA
v_call: TRBV4-2
d_call: NA
cdr3_nt: TGTGCCAGCAGCCAAGGGGCAGCCAGCGGCAGTCAGCCCCAGCATTTT
cdr3_aa: CASSQGAASGSQPQHF

j_call: TRBJ2-1
clone_size: NA
v_call: TRBV6-5
d_call: NA
cdr3_nt: TGTGCCAGCAGTTACAGGCAGAACTCCTACAATGAGCAGTTCTTC
cdr3_aa: CASSYRQNSYNEQFF

j_call: TRBJ2-1
clone_size: medium-sized
v_call: TRBV11-2
d_call: NA
cdr3_nt: TGTGCCAGCAGCGTCAGGGTTGCCTACAATGAGCAGTTCTTC
cdr3_aa: CASSVRVAYNEQFF

j_call: TRBJ2-3
clone_size: few
v_call: TRBV14
d_call: NA
cdr3_nt: TGTGCCAGCAGCCAAGATTTGGACTTACGCACAGATACGCAGTATTTT
cdr3_aa: CASSQDLDLRTDTQYF

j_call: TRBJ1-4
clone_size: once
v_call: TRBV6-5
d_call: NA
cdr3_nt: TGTGCCAGCAGTTACTCGGAGGCAGGGAGGGGTGAAAAACTGTTTTTT
cdr3_aa: CASSYSEAGRGEKLFF

j_call: TRBJ2-1
clone_size: NA
v_call: TRBV4-1
d_call: TRBD2
cdr3_nt: TGCGCCAGCAGGAGAGAAATGACTAGCGGGAGAAAGAATGAGCAGTTCTTC
cdr3_aa: CASRREMTSGRKNEQFF

j_call: TRBJ2-5
clone_size: NA
v_call: TRBV5-4
d_call: NA
cdr3_nt: TGTGCCAGCAGCTTGGTTGGTGAGGGGGAGACCCAGTACTTC
cdr3_aa: CASSLVGEGETQYF

j_call: TRBJ1-1
clone_size: NA
v_call: TRBV4-3
d_call: NA
cdr3_nt: TGCGCCAGCAGCCAACTACAGGGAGTATTTTTCTTT
cdr3_aa: CASSQLQGVFFF

j_call: TRBJ1-5
clone_size: NA
v_call: TRBV18
d_call: TRBD1
cdr3_nt: TGTGCCAGCTCACCCCGGGACAGGGGTAATCAGCCCCAGCATTTT
cdr3_aa: CASSPRDRGNQPQHF

j_call: TRBJ2-1
clone_size: NA
v_call: TRBV9
d_call: TRBD2
cdr3_nt: TGTGCCAGCAGCCCCACTAGCGGGGGGGGCTCCTACAATGAGCAGTTCTTC
cdr3_aa: CASSPTSGGGSYNEQFF

j_call: TRBJ2-7
clone_size: NA
v_call: TRBV5-3
d_call: NA
cdr3_nt: TGTGCCACTGATTACGAGCAGTACTTC
cdr3_aa: CATDYEQYF

j_call: TRBJ2-1
clone_size: NA
v_call: TRBV3-1/TRBV3-2
d_call: NA
cdr3_nt: TGTGCCAGCAGCCAACAAGACAATGAGCAGTTCTTC
cdr3_aa: CASSQQDNEQFF

j_call: TRBJ1-2
clone_size: once
v_call: TRBV30
d_call: NA
cdr3_nt: TGTGCCTGCGAGCAGGCCCGGTGCTACACCTTC
cdr3_aa: CACEQARCYTF

j_call: TRBJ2-1
clone_size: NA
v_call: TRBV28
d_call: TRBD2
cdr3_nt: TGTGCCGGGGGGGGTACAGGAGACTACAATGAGCAGTTCTTC
cdr3_aa: CAGGGTGDYNEQFF

j_call: TRBJ1-5
clone_size: NA
v_call: TRBV30
d_call: NA
cdr3_nt: TGTGCCTGGAGCCGACAGCATAGCAATCAGCCCCAGCATTTT
cdr3_aa: CAWSRQHSNQPQHF

j_call: TRBJ2-1
clone_size: NA
v_call: TRBV15
d_call: NA
cdr3_nt: TGTGCCACCAGCGAAGGGAGACAGGTAAAAAATGAGCAGTTCTTC
cdr3_aa: CATSEGRQVKNEQFF

j_call: TRBJ2-1
clone_size: NA
v_call: TRBV6-2/TRBV6-3
d_call: NA
cdr3_nt: TGTGCCAGCAGTAGGGGGGTGACTAGCACAACCTCCTACAATGAGCAGTTCTTC
cdr3_aa: CASSRGVTSTTSYNEQFF

j_call: TRBJ1-2
clone_size: NA
v_call: TRBV3-1/TRBV3-2
d_call: NA
cdr3_nt: TGTGCCAGCAGCCAAGACGGGAGGGTACGGGGCTACACCTTC
cdr3_aa: CASSQDGRVRGYTF

j_call: TRBJ2-7
clone_size: NA
v_call: TRBV27
d_call: NA
cdr3_nt: TGTGCCAGCAGTTTTGGCAGGGCGGTCTACGAGCAGTACTTC
cdr3_aa: CASSFGRAVYEQYF

j_call: TRBJ2-2
clone_size: NA
v_call: TRBV3-1/TRBV3-2
d_call: NA
cdr3_nt: TGTGCCAGCAGCCAAGACGGAAATACCGGGGAGCTGTTTTTT
cdr3_aa: CASSQDGNTGELFF

j_call: TRBJ2-7
clone_size: NA
v_call: TRBV5-1
d_call: NA
cdr3_nt: TGCGCCAGCAGCTTACAGGGTGGCGAGCAGTACTTC
cdr3_aa: CASSLQGGEQYF

j_call: TRBJ2-7
clone_size: NA
v_call: TRBV21-1
d_call: NA
cdr3_nt: TGTGCCAGCACCAGCCTGTACACGGGCCTCTCGGCCTACGAGCAGTACTTC
cdr3_aa: CASTSLYTGLSAYEQYF

j_call: TRBJ1-3
clone_size: NA
v_call: TRBV30
d_call: NA
cdr3_nt: TGTGCCTGGAGCCAGGGAAGCTCTGGAAACACCATATATTTT
cdr3_aa: CAWSQGSSGNTIYF

j_call: TRBJ1-2
clone_size: NA
v_call: TRBV4-2
d_call: NA
cdr3_nt: TGTGCCAGCAACAAAGGGGGTTACTATGGCTACACCTTC
cdr3_aa: CASNKGGYYGYTF

j_call: TRBJ2-7
clone_size: once
v_call: TRBV2
d_call: TRBD1
cdr3_nt: TGTGCCAGCAGGCCCGGGACAGGGGGCTACGAGCAGTACTTC
cdr3_aa: CASRPGTGGYEQYF

j_call: TRBJ1-6
clone_size: NA
v_call: TRBV4-1
d_call: NA
cdr3_nt: TGCGCCAGCAGCCAAGGGGGGACGGAGCCTTCACCCCTCCACTTT
cdr3_aa: CASSQGGTEPSPLHF

j_call: TRBJ2-7
clone_size: NA
v_call: TRBV6-4
d_call: TRBD2
cdr3_nt: TGTGCCAGCAGTGACTCCGGCAGGGGGTTGGTAGCGGGAGCCTACGAGCAGTACTTC
cdr3_aa: CASSDSGRGLVAGAYEQYF

j_call: TRBJ2-7
clone_size: NA
v_call: TRBV7-2
d_call: TRBD1
cdr3_nt: TGTGCCAGCAGTTTTGGGACAGGACCCTACGAGCAGTACTTC
cdr3_aa: CASSFGTGPYEQYF

j_call: TRBJ2-5
clone_size: NA
v_call: TRBV28
d_call: TRBD2
cdr3_nt: TGTGCCAGCAGTTTTTCTCTTCTAGCGGGGGGTGGAGAGACCCAGTACTTC
cdr3_aa: CASSFSLLAGGGETQYF

j_call: TRBJ1-4
clone_size: few
v_call: TRBV27
d_call: NA
cdr3_nt: TGTGCCAGCGGGCCGACGGTTGGGCAGATTAATGAAAAACTGTTTTTT
cdr3_aa: CASGPTVGQINEKLFF

j_call: TRBJ1-2
clone_size: NA
v_call: TRBV4-2
d_call: NA
cdr3_nt: TGTGCCAGCAGCCAAGATCATCAGGTTAACTATGGCTACACCTTC
cdr3_aa: CASSQDHQVNYGYTF

j_call: TRBJ1-1
clone_size: NA
v_call: TRBV12-3/TRBV12-4
d_call: NA
cdr3_nt: TGTGCCAGCAGCCCGTTAGGCGCTGAAGCTTTCTTT
cdr3_aa: CASSPLGAEAFF

j_call: TRBJ1-2
clone_size: once
v_call: TRBV28
d_call: TRBD1
cdr3_nt: TGTGCCAGCACCATGACAGGGAGGAATGGCTACACCTTC
cdr3_aa: CASTMTGRNGYTF

j_call: TRBJ2-1
clone_size: NA
v_call: TRBV5-5
d_call: TRBD2
cdr3_nt: TGTGCCAGCAGCACAGGACTAGGCTCCTACAATGAGCAGTTCTTC
cdr3_aa: CASSTGLGSYNEQFF

j_call: TRBJ1-2
clone_size: NA
v_call: TRBV28
d_call: TRBD1
cdr3_nt: TGTGCCAGCAGTTCCAAAACCGGGACAGGGGGCGCGCAGGGCTACACCTTC
cdr3_aa: CASSSKTGTGGAQGYTF

j_call: TRBJ2-7
clone_size: NA
v_call: TRBV3-1/TRBV3-2
d_call: NA
cdr3_nt: TGTGCCAGCAGCCCTTTGGATCGGGGCTCCTACGAGCAGTACTTC
cdr3_aa: CASSPLDRGSYEQYF

j_call: TRBJ1-6
clone_size: once
v_call: TRBV7-3
d_call: NA
cdr3_nt: TGTGCCAGCAGCTCGTCGAGCTCCTATAATTCACCCCTCCACTTT
cdr3_aa: CASSSSSSYNSPLHF

j_call: TRBJ1-4
clone_size: NA
v_call: TRBV11-2
d_call: TRBD1
cdr3_nt: TGTGCCAGCAGCAGACAGGGGTTAGAAAAACTGTTTTTT
cdr3_aa: CASSRQGLEKLFF

j_call: TRBJ2-7
clone_size: NA
v_call: TRBV15
d_call: NA
cdr3_nt: TGTGCCACCAGAGGAGGGGGTTACGAGCAGTACTTC
cdr3_aa: CATRGGGYEQYF

j_call: TRBJ2-3
clone_size: NA
v_call: TRBV5-1
d_call: TRBD2
cdr3_nt: TGCGCCAGCAGTAGTGATAGCGGGAGTTTTGCAGATACGCAGTATTTT
cdr3_aa: CASSSDSGSFADTQYF

j_call: TRBJ2-3
clone_size: once
v_call: TRBV28
d_call: TRBD2
cdr3_nt: TGTGCCAGCAGTATACTAGCGGGAGAGGTAGATACGCAGTATTTT
cdr3_aa: CASSILAGEVDTQYF

j_call: TRBJ1-1
clone_size: NA
v_call: TRBV3-1/TRBV3-2
d_call: NA
cdr3_nt: TGTGCCAGCAAAACCCGGGGGACGGACACTGAAGCTTTCTTT
cdr3_aa: CASKTRGTDTEAFF

j_call: TRBJ2-7
clone_size: NA
v_call: TRBV19
d_call: NA
cdr3_nt: TGTGCCAGTAGTAACCTCGGGGGTTACGAGCAGTACTTC
cdr3_aa: CASSNLGGYEQYF

j_call: TRBJ1-6
clone_size: NA
v_call: TRBV5-1
d_call: NA
cdr3_nt: TGCGCCAGCAGCTTGGCCGAATGGGTGCGCTGGGATTCACCCCTCCACTTT
cdr3_aa: CASSLAEWVRWDSPLHF

j_call: TRBJ1-2
clone_size: NA
v_call: TRBV5-1
d_call: NA
cdr3_nt: TGCGCCAGCAGCTTGGATCAGGCGGCAGTGGATGGCTACACCTTC
cdr3_aa: CASSLDQAAVDGYTF

j_call: TRBJ1-1
clone_size: NA
v_call: TRBV27
d_call: NA
cdr3_nt: TGTGCCAGCAGGGCCTGGAGGAACACTGAAGCTTTCTTT
cdr3_aa: CASRAWRNTEAFF

j_call: TRBJ1-2
clone_size: NA
v_call: TRBV20-1
d_call: NA
cdr3_nt: TGCAGTGCTAGAGATAACTATGGCTACACCTTC
cdr3_aa: CSARDNYGYTF

j_call: TRBJ1-4
clone_size: once
v_call: TRBV19
d_call: NA
cdr3_nt: TGTGCCAGTAGTCCCTGGCGGGGTGTCAATGAAAAACTGTTTTTT
cdr3_aa: CASSPWRGVNEKLFF

j_call: TRBJ2-7
clone_size: NA
v_call: TRBV4-1
d_call: NA
cdr3_nt: TGCGCCAGCAGCCAAGGAGAGGGTCCCTACGAGCAGTACTTC
cdr3_aa: CASSQGEGPYEQYF

j_call: TRBJ1-6
clone_size: NA
v_call: TRBV5-6
d_call: NA
cdr3_nt: TGTGCCAGCAGCAGTCTTAGCTCCTATAATTCACCCCTCCACTTT
cdr3_aa: CASSSLSSYNSPLHF

j_call: TRBJ1-5
clone_size: NA
v_call: TRBV11-2
d_call: NA
cdr3_nt: TGTGCCAGCAGCTTTTCAACTAATCAGCCCCAGCATTTT
cdr3_aa: CASSFSTNQPQHF

j_call: TRBJ2-1
clone_size: few
v_call: TRBV15
d_call: NA
cdr3_nt: TGTGCCACCAGCGGGGCTGACAGTCACAATGAGCAGTTCTTC
cdr3_aa: CATSGADSHNEQFF

j_call: TRBJ1-1
clone_size: once
v_call: TRBV18
d_call: TRBD1
cdr3_nt: TGTGCCAGCTCACCGGGATACACAGGGGGCGCTTCCGAAGCTTTCTTT
cdr3_aa: CASSPGYTGGASEAFF